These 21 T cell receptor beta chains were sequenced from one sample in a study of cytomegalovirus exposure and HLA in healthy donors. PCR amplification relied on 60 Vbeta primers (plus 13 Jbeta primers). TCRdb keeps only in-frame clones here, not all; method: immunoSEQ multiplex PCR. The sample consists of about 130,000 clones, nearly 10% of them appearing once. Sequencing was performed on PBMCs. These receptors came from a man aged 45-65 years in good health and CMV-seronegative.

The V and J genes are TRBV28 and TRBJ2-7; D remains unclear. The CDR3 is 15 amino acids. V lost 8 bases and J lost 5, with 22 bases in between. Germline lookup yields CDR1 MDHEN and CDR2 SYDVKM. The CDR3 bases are TGTGCCAGCCCCCCTGGTGGGCATTGGATCGACGAGCAGTACTTC. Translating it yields CASPPGGHWIDEQYF.

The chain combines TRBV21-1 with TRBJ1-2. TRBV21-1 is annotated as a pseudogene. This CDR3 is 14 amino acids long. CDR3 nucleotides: TGTGCCAGCAGCGCGGGCGAGGACCGCTATGGCTACACCTTC. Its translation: CASSAGEDRYGYTF.

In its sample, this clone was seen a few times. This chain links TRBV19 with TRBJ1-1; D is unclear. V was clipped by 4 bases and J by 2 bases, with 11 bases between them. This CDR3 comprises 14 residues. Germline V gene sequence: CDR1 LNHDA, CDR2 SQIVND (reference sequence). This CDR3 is CASSTSRSNTEAFF. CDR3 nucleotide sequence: TGTGCCAGTAGTACGTCCAGAAGTAACACTGAAGCTTTCTTT.

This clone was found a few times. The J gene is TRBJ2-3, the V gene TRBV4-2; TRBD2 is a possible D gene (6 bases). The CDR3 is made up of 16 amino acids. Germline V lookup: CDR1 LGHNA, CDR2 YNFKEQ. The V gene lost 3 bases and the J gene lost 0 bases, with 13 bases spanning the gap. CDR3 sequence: CASSQAAGTSTDTQYF. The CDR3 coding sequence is TGTGCCAGCAGCCAGGCAGCCGGGACTAGCACAGATACGCAGTATTTT.

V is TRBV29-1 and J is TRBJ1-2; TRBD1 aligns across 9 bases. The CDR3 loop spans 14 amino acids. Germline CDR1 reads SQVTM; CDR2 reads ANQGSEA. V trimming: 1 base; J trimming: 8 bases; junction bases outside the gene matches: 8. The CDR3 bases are TGCAGCGTTGAAGTTTTGGGGACAGGGCCCGGCTACACCTTC. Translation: CSVEVLGTGPGYTF.

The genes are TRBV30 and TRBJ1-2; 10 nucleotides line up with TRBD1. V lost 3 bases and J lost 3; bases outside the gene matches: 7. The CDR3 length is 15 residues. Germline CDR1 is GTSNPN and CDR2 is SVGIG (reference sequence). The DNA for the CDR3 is TGTGCCTGGAGAAAGGGGACAGGGGACGACTATGGCTACACCTTC. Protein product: CAWRKGTGDDYGYTF.

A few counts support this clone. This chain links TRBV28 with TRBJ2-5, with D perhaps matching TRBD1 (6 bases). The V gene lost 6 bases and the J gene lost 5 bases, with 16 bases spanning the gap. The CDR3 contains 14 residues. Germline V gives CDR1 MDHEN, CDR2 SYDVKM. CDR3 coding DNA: TGTGCCAGCAGCTCCCCCACAGGGCGGGAGACCCAGTACTTC. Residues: CASSSPTGRETQYF.

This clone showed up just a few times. For the CDR3, the DNA is TGTGCCATCAGTGATGAGGGAGGGAGCAATCAGCCCCAGCATTTT. As protein: CAISDEGGSNQPQHF. This chain uses TRBV10-3 with TRBJ1-5; D is ambiguous. The CDR3 is 15 residues long. The germline V and J ends were trimmed by 3 bases and 1 base, with 10 bases remaining between them. Per the germline V gene, CDR1 is ENHRY and CDR2 is SYGVKD.

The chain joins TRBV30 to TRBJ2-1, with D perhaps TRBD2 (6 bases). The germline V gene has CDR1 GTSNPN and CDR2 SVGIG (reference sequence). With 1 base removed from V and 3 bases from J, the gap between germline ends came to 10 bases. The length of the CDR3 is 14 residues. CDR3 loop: CAWSGVAVYNEQFF. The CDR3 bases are TGTGCCTGGAGTGGAGTAGCGGTCTACAATGAGCAGTTCTTC.

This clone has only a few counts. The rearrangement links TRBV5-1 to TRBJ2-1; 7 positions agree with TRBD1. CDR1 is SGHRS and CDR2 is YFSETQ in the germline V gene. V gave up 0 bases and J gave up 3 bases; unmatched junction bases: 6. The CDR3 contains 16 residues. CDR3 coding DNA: TGCGCCAGCAGCTTGGGTTCGGCAGGGGGCTACAATGAGCAGTTCTTC. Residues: CASSLGSAGGYNEQFF. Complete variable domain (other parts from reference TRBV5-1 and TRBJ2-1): KAGVTQTPRYLIKTRGQQVTLSCSPISGHRSVSWYQQTPGQGLQFLFEYFSETQRNKGNFPGRFSGRQFSNSRSEMNVSTLELGDSALYLCASSLGSAGGYNEQFFGPGTRLTVL.

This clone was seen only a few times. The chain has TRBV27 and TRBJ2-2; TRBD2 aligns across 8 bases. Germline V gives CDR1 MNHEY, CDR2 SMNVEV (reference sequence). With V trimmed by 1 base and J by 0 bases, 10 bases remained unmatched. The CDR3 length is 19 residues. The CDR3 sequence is CASSLWASGFNANTGELFF. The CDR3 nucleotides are TGTGCCAGCAGTTTATGGGCTAGCGGGTTCAACGCGAACACCGGGGAGCTGTTTTTT.

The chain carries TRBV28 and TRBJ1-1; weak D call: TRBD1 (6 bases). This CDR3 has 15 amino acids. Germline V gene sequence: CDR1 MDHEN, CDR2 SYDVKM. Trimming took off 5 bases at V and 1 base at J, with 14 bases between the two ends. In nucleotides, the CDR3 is TGTGCCAGCAGTCCCTACAGGGCTCGGAACACTGAAGCTTTCTTT. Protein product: CASSPYRARNTEAFF. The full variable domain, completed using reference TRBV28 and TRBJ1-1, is DVKVTQSSRYLVKRTGEKVFLECVQDMDHENMFWYRQDPGLGLRLIYFSYDVKMKEKGDIPEGYSVSREKKERFSLILESASTNQTSMYLCASSPYRARNTEAFFGQGTRLTVV.

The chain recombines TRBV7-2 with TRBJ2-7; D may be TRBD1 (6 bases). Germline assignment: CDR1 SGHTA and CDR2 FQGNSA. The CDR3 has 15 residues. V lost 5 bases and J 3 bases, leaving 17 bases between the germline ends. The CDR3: CASSQAQGMYYEQYF. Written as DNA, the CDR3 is TGTGCCAGCAGCCAGGCACAGGGCATGTACTACGAGCAGTACTTC.

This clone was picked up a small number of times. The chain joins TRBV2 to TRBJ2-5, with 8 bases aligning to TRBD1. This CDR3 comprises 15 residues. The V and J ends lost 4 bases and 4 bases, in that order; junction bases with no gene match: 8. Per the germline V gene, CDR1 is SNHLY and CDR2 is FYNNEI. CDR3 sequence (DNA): TGTGCCAGCAGTGGGAACAGGGGGGTTGGAGAGACCCAGTACTTC. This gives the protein CASSGNRGVGETQYF. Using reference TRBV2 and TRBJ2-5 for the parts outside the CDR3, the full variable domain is EPEVTQTPSHQVTQMGQEVILRCVPISNHLYFYWYRQILGQKVEFLVSFYNNEISEKSEIFDDQFSVERPDGSNFTLKIRSTKLEDSAMYFCASSGNRGVGETQYFGPGTRLLVL.

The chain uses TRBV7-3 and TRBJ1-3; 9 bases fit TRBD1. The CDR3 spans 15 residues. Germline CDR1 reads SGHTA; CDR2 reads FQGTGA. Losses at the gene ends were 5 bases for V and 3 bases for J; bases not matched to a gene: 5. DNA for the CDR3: TGTGCCAGCAGCCAAACAGGGGGCCGTGGAAACACCATATATTTT. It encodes CASSQTGGRGNTIYF.

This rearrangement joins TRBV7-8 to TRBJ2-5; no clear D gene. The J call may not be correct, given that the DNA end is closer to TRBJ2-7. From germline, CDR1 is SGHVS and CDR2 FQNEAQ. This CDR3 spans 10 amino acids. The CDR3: CASSLYEQYF. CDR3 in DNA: TGTGCCAGCAGCTTGTACGAGCAGTACTTC.

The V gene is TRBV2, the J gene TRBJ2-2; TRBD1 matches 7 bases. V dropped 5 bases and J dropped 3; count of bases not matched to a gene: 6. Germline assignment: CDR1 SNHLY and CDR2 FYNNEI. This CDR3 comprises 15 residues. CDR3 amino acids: CASSTNRGDTGELFF. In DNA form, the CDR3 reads TGTGCCAGCAGTACTAACAGGGGAGACACCGGGGAGCTGTTTTTT.

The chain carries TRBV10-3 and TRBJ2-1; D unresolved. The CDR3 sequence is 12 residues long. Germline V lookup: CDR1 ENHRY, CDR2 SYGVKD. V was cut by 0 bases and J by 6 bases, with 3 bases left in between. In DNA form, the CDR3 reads TGTGCCATCAGTGAGTCCCTCAATGAGCAGTTCTTC. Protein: CAISESLNEQFF.

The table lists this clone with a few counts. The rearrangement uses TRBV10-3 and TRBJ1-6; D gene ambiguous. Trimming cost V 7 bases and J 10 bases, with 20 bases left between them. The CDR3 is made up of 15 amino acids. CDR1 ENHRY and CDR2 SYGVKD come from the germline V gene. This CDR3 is CAITQTIGRESPLHF. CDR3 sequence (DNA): TGTGCCATCACTCAAACCATCGGCCGGGAATCACCCCTCCACTTT.

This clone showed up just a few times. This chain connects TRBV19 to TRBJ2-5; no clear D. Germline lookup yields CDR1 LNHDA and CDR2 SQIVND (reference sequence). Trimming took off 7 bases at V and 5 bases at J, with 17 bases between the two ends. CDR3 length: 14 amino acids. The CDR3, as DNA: TGTGCCAGTAAAAATTTCGAGGCCGCGGAGACCCAGTACTTC. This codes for CASKNFEAAETQYF.

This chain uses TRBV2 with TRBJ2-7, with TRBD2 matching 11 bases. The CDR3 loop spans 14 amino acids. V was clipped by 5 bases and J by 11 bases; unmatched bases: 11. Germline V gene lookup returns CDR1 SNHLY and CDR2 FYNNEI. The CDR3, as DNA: TGTGCCAGCAGTAGCCAGGGACTAGCGGATCCGAAGTACTTC. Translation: CASSSQGLADPKYF. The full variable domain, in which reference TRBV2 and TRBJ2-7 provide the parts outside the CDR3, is EPEVTQTPSHQVTQMGQEVILRCVPISNHLYFYWYRQILGQKVEFLVSFYNNEISEKSEIFDDQFSVERPDGSNFTLKIRSTKLEDSAMYFCASSSQGLADPKYFGPGTRLTVT.